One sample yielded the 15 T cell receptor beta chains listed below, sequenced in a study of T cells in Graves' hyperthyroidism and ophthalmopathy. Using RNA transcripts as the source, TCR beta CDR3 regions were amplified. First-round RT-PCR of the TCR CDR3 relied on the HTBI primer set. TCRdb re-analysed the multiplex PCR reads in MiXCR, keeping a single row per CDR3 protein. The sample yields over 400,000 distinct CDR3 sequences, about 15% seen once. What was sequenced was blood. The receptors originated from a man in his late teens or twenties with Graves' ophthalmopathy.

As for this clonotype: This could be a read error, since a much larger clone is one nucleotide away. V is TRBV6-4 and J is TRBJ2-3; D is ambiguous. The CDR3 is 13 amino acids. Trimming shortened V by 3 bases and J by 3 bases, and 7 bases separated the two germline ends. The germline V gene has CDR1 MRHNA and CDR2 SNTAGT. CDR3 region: CASSESETDTQYF. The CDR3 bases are TGTGCCAGCAGTGAGAGCGAAACAGATACGCAGTATTTT.

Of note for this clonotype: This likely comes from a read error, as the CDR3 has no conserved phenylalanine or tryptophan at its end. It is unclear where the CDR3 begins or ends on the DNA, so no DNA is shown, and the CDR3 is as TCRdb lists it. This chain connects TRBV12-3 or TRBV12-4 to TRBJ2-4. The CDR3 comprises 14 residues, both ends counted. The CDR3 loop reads CASSVLGTKNIQCL.

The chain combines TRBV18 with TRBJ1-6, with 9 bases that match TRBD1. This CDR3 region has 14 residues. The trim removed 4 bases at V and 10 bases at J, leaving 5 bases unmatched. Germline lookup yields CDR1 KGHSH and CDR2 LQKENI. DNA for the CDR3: TGTGCCAGCTCACAGGGACAGGGAGAATCACCCCTCCACTTT. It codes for CASSQGQGESPLHF.

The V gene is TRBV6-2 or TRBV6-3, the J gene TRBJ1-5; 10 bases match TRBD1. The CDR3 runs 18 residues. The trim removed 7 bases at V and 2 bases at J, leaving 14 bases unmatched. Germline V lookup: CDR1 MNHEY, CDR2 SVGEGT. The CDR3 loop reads CASTGQGDFKPGNQPQHF. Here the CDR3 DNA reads TGTGCCAGCACCGGACAGGGGGATTTCAAGCCAGGCAATCAGCCCCAGCATTTT.

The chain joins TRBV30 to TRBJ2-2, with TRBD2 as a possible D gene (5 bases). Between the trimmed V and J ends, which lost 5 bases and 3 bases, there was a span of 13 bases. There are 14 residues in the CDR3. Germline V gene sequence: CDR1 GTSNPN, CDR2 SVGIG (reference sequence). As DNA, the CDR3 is TGTGCCTGGTCTAGGGCCGGGGACACCGGGGAGCTGTTTTTT. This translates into CAWSRAGDTGELFF.

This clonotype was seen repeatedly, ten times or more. For the CDR3, the DNA is TGTGCCAGCAGCCAAGCGTTCCCCCCCCGGACAGGGGCTTTCTTT. Amino acid sequence: CASSQAFPPRTGAFF. The rearrangement uses TRBV3-1 and TRBJ1-1; 8 positions match TRBD1. After removal of 1 base from V and 11 bases from J, the junction contained 12 bases not matched to a gene. Looked up from germline, CDR1 is LGHDT and CDR2 is YNNKEL (reference sequence). The CDR3 has 15 residues.

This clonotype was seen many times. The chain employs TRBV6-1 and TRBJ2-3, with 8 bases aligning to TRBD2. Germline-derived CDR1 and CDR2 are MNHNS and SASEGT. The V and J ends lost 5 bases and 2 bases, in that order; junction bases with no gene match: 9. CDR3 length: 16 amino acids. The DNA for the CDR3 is TGTGCCAGCAGTCCCGTGAGACTAGCGATCACAGATACGCAGTATTTT. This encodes CASSPVRLAITDTQYF.

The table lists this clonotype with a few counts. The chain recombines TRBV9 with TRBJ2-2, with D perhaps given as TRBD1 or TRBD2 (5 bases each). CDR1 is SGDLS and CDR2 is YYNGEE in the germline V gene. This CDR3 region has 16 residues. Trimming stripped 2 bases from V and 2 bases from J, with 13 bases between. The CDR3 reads CASSVAGTVNTGELFF. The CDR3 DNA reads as TGTGCCAGCAGCGTGGCCGGGACCGTTAACACCGGGGAGCTGTTTTTT.

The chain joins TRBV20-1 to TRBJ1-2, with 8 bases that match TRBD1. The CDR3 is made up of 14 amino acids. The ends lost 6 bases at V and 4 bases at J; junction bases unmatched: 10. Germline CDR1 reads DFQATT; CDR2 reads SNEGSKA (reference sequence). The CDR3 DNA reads TGCAGTGCCCCTCAGGGGGCTCGTGGCTATGGCTACACCTTC. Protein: CSAPQGARGYGYTF.

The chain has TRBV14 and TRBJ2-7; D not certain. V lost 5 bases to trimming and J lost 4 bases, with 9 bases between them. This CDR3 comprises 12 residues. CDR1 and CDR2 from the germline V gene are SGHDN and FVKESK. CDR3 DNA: TGTGCCAGCAGCTACACTTGGTACGAGCAGTACTTC. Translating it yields CASSYTWYEQYF.

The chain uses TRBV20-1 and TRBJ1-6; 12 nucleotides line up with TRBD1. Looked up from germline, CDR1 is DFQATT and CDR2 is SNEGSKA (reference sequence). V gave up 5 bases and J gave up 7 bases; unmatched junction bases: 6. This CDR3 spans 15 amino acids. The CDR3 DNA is TGCAGTGCTCCGGGACAGGGGGCGTTGAATTCACCCCTCCACTTT. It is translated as CSAPGQGALNSPLHF.

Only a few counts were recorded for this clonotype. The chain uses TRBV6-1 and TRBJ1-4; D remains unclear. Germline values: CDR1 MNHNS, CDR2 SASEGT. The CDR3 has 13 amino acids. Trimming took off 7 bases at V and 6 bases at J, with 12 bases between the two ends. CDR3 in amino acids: CASNPQVDEKLFF. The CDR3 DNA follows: TGTGCCAGCAATCCCCAGGTAGATGAAAAACTGTTTTTT.

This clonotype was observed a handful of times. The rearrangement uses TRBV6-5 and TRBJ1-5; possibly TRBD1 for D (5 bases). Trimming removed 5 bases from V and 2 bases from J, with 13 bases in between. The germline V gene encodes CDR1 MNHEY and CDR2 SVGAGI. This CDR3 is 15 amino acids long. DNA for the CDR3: TGTGCCAGCAGTCTCGCGGGGGATGGCAATCAGCCCCAGCATTTT. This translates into CASSLAGDGNQPQHF.

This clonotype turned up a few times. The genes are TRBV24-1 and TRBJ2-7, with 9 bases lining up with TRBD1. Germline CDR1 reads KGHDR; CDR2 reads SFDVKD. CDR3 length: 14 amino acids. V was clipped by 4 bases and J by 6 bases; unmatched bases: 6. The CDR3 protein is CATSDQDRGFEQYF. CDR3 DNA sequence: TGTGCCACCAGTGACCAGGACAGGGGCTTCGAGCAGTACTTC.

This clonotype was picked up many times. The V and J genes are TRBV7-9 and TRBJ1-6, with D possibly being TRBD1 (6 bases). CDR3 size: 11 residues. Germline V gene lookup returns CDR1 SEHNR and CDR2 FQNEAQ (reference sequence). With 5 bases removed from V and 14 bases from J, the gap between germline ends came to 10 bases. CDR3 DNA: TGTGCCAGCAGCACGGGACAAACCCTCCACTTT. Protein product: CASSTGQTLHF.